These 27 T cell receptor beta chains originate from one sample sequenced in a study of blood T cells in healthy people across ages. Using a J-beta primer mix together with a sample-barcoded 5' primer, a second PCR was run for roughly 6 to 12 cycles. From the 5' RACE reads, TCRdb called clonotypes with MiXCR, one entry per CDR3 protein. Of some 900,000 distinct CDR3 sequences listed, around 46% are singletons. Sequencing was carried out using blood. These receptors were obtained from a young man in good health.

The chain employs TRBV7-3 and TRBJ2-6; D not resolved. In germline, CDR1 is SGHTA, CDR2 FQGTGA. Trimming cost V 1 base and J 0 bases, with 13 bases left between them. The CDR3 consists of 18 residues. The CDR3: CASSLNGPLLSGANVLTF. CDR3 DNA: TGTGCCAGCAGCTTAAACGGTCCCCTCCTCTCTGGGGCCAACGTCCTGACTTTC.

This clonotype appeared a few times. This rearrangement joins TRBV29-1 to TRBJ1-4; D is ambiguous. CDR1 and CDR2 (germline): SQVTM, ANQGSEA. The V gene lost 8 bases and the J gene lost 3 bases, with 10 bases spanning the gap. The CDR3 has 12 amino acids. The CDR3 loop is CSLRRANEKLFF. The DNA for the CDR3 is TGCAGCCTGAGACGGGCTAATGAAAAACTGTTTTTT. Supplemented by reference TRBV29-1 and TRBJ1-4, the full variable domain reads SAVISQKPSRDICQRGTSLTIQCQVDSQVTMMFWYRQQPGQSLTLIATANQGSEATYESGFVIDKFPISRPNLTFSTLTVSNMSPEDSSIYLCSLRRANEKLFFGSGTQLSVL.

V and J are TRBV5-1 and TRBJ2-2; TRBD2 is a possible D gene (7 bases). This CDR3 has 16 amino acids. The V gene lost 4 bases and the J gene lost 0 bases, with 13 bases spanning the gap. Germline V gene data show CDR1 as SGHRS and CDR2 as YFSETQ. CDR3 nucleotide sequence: TGCGCCAGCAGCCAGGGAGGGACAACGAACACCGGGGAGCTGTTTTTT. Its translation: CASSQGGTTNTGELFF. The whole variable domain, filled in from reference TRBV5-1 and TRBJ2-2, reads KAGVTQTPRYLIKTRGQQVTLSCSPISGHRSVSWYQQTPGQGLQFLFEYFSETQRNKGNFPGRFSGRQFSNSRSEMNVSTLELGDSALYLCASSQGGTTNTGELFFGEGSRLTVL.

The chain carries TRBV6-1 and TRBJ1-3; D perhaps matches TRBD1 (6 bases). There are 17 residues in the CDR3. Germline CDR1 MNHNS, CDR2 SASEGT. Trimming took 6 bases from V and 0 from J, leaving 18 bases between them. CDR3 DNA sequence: TGTGCCAGCAGACTAGAATACAGGGACCGCTCTGGAAACACCATATATTTT. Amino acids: CASRLEYRDRSGNTIYF.

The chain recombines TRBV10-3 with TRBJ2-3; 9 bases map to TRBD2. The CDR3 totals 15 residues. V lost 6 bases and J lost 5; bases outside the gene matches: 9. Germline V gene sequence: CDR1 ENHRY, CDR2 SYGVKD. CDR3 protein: CAIRMERGVQDTQYF. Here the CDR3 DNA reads TGTGCCATCAGAATGGAGCGGGGGGTGCAAGATACGCAGTATTTT.

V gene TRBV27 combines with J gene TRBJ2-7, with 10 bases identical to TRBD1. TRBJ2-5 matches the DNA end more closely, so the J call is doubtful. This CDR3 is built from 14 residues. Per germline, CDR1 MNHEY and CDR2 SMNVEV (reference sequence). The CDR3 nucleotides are TGTGCCAGCAGGCCGACAGGGGGCGCAAAGACCCAGTACTTC. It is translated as CASRPTGGAKTQYF.

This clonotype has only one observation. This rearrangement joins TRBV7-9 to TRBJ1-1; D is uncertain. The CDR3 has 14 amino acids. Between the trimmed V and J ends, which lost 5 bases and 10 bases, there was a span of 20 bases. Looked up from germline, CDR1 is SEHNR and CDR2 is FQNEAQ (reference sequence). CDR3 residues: CASSRVEAGPGAFF. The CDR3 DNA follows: TGTGCCAGCAGCCGGGTGGAGGCCGGGCCAGGAGCTTTCTTT. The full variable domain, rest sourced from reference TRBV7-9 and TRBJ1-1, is DTGVSQNPRHKITKRGQNVTFRCDPISEHNRLYWYRQTLGQGPEFLTYFQNEAQLEKSRLLSDRFSAERPKGSFSTLEIQRTEQGDSAMYLCASSRVEAGPGAFFGQGTRLTVV.

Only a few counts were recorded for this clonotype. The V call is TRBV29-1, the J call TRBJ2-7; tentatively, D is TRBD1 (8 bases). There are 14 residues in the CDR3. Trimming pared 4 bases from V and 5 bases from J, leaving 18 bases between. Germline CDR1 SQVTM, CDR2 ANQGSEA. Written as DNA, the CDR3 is TGCAGCGTTGGCAGCGGGACAGGTCTCCACGAGCAGTACTTC. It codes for CSVGSGTGLHEQYF.

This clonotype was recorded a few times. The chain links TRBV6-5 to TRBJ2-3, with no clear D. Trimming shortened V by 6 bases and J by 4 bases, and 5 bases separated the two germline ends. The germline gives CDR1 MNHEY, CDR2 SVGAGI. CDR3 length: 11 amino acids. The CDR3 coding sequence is TGTGCCAGCAGGAGGTCAGATACGCAGTATTTT. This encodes CASRRSDTQYF.

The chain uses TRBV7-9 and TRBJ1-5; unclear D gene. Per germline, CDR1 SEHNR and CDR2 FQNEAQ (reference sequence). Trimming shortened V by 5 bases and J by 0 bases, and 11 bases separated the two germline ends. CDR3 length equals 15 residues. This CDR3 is CASSPSGSSNQPQHF. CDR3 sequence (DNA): TGTGCCAGCAGCCCCTCGGGGAGTAGCAATCAGCCCCAGCATTTT.

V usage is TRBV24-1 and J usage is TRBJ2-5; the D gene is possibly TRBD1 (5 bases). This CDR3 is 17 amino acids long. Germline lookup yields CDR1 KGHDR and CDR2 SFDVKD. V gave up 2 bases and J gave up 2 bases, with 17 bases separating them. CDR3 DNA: TGTGCCACCAGTGATTCTAATAGTAGGGGATGGCAAGAGACCCAGTACTTC. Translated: CATSDSNSRGWQETQYF.

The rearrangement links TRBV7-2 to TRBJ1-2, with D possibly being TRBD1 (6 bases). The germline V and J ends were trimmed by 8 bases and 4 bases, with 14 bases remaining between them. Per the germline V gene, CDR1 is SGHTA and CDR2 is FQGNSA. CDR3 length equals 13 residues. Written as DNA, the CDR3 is TGTGCCAGCGGCCCAGAAGGGGGCTATGGCTACACCTTC. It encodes CASGPEGGYGYTF.

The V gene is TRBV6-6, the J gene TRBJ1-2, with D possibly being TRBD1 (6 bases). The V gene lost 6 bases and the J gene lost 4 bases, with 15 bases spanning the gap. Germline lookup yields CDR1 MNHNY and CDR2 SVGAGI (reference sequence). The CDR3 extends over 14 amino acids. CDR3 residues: CASSGGGGGYGYTF. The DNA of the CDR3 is TGTGCCAGCAGCGGGGGGGGGGGCGGCTATGGCTACACCTTC.

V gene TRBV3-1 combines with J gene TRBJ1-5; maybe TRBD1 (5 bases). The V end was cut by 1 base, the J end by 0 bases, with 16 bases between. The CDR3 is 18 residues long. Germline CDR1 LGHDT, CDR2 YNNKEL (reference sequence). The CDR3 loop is CASSQGVAGLLSNQPQHF. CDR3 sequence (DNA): TGTGCCAGCAGCCAAGGAGTCGCGGGGCTCCTTAGCAATCAGCCCCAGCATTTT.

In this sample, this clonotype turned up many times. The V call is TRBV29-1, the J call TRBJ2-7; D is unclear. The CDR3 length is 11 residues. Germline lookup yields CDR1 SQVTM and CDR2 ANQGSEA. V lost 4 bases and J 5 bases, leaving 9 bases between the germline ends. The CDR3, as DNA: TGCAGCGTTGGAGGAAGTCACGAGCAGTACTTC. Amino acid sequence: CSVGGSHEQYF.

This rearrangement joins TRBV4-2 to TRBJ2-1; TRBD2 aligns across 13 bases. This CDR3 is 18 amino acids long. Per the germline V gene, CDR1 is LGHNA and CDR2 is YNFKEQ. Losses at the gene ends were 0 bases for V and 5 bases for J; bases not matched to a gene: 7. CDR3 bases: TGTGCCAGCAGCCAAGAGTCCTCCGGGACTAGCGGGGACAATGAGCAGTTCTTC. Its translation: CASSQESSGTSGDNEQFF.

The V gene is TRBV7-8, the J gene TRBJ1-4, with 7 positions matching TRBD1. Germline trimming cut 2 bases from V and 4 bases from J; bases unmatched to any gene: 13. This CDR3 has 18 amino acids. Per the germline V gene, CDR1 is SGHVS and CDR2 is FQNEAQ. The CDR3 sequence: CASSLKPTWDSVNEKLFF. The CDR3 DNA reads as TGTGCCAGCAGCTTAAAACCCACGTGGGACAGCGTTAATGAAAAACTGTTTTTT.

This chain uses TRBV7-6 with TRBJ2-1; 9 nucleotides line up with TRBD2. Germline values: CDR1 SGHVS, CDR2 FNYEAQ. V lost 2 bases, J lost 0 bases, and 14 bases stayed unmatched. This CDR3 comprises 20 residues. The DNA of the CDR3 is TGTGCCAGCAGCTTATGGCCCCTCCGCCTAGCGGGGAGCTCCTACAATGAGCAGTTCTTC. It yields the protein CASSLWPLRLAGSSYNEQFF.

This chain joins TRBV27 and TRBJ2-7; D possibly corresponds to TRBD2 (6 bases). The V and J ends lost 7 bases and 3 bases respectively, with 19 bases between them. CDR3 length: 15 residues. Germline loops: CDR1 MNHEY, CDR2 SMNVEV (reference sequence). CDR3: CASKASAGVGYEQYF. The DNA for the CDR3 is TGTGCCAGCAAGGCTAGCGCGGGCGTGGGCTACGAGCAGTACTTC.

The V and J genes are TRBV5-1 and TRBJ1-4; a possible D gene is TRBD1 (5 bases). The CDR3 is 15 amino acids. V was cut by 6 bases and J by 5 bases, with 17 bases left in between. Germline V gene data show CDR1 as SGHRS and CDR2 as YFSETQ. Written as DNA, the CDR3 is TGCGCCAGCACCCCCGGAGTGGGGGGGAATGAAAAACTGTTTTTT. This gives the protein CASTPGVGGNEKLFF.

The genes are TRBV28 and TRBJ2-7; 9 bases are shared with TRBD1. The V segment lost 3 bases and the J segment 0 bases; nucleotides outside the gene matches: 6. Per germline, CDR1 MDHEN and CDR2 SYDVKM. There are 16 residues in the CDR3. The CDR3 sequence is CASSFDRDRASYEQYF. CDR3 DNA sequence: TGTGCCAGCAGTTTCGACCGGGACAGGGCCTCCTACGAGCAGTACTTC.

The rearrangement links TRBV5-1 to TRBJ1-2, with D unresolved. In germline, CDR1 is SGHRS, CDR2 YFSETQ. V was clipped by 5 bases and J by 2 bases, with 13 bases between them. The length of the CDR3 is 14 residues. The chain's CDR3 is CASRKHGGNYGYTF. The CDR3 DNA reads TGCGCCAGCAGGAAACACGGAGGAAACTATGGCTACACCTTC.

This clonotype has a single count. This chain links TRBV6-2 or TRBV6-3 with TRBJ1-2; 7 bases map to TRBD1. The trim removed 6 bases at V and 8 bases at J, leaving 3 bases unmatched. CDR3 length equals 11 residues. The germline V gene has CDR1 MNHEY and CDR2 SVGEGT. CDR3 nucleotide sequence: TGTGCCAGCAGGCAGGGGGTCGGCTACACCTTC. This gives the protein CASRQGVGYTF.

The CDR3 protein is CSARSGASGGFNEQFF. In DNA, the CDR3 is TGCAGTGCTAGAAGTGGGGCTAGCGGGGGGTTCAATGAGCAGTTCTTC. The chain combines TRBV20-1 with TRBJ2-1, with 11 positions matching TRBD2. V shed 2 bases, J shed 6 bases, and the junction held 9 bases outside the gene matches. Germline-derived CDR1 and CDR2 are DFQATT and SNEGSKA (reference sequence). The CDR3 totals 16 residues.

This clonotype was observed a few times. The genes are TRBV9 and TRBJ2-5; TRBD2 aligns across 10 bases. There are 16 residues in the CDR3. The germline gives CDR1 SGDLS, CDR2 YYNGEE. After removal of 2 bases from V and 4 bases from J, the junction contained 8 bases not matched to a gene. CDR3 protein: CASSVSSGGAGETQYF. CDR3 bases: TGTGCCAGCAGCGTCTCTAGCGGGGGTGCGGGAGAGACCCAGTACTTC.

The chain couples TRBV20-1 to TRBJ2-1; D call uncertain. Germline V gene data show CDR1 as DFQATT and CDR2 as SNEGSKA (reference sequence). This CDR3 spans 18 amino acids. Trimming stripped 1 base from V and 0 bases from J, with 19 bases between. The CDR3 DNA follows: TGCAGTGCTAGAGCCAACTCCGGGCCCCCGGACTCCTACAATGAGCAGTTCTTC. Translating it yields CSARANSGPPDSYNEQFF.

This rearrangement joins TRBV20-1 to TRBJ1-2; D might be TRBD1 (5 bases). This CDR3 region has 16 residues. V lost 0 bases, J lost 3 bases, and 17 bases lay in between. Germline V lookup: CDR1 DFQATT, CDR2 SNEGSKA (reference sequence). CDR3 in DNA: TGCAGTGCTAGAGATGGGGGGAGGGATTATCACTATGGCTACACCTTC. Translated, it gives CSARDGGRDYHYGYTF.